These 8 T cell receptor beta chains were all obtained from the same sample, sequenced in a study of Ad26.COV2.S vaccination and SARS-CoV-2 variants. As for treatment: approximately 18 received Ad26.COV2.S at low or high dose, single or two shots; about 5 received placebo; per-sample allocation not given. Day 63 following the first vaccine or placebo injection was when the samples were taken. Profiled with immunoSEQ multiplex PCR; TCRdb holds only in-frame clones, not every one. The sample records fewer than 500,000 clones, 75% to 90% being singletons. This specimen was peripheral blood, taken in a trial of Ad26.COV2.S vaccine versus placebo. All receptors derive from a person between 18 and 59 years old who received the Ad26.COV2.S COVID-19 vaccine or a placebo.

The chain carries TRBV6-6 and TRBJ1-2; D call uncertain. V lost 6 bases, J lost 7 bases, and 12 bases lay in between. Germline V gene sequence: CDR1 MNHNY, CDR2 SVGAGI (reference sequence). This CDR3 has 12 amino acids. CDR3 residues: CASSPTKGGYTF. In nucleotides, the CDR3 is TGTGCCAGCAGCCCGACAAAGGGTGGCTACACCTTC.

This clone was observed a few times. The rearrangement joins TRBV7-9 to TRBJ1-6; TRBD1 matches 8 bases. The junction had 5 bases not matched to a gene; V was cut back by 5 bases and J by 8 bases. This CDR3 spans 14 amino acids. CDR1 SEHNR and CDR2 FQNEAQ come from the germline V gene (reference sequence). The CDR3 DNA reads as TGTGCCAGCAGCCCCCCCAGGGGGCATTCACCCCTCCACTTT. It translates to CASSPPRGHSPLHF.

This clone was counted a few times. The rearrangement uses TRBV20-1 and TRBJ1-6; D might be TRBD1 (5 bases). Germline-derived CDR1 and CDR2 are DFQATT and SNEGSKA (reference sequence). The CDR3 is made up of 14 amino acids. Trimming left V 3 bases short and J 2 bases short, with 8 bases between. CDR3 nucleotides: TGCAGTGCTAGTGCGGGACCCTATAATTCACCCCTCCACTTT. Amino acid sequence: CSASAGPYNSPLHF.

The chain couples TRBV28 to TRBJ2-3; D possibly uses TRBD1 or TRBD2 (5 bases each). Between the trimmed V and J ends, which lost 0 bases and 1 base, there was a span of 8 bases. The CDR3 is 15 amino acids. The germline CDR1 and CDR2 sequences are MDHEN and SYDVKM. CDR3 loop: CASSLWMGGTDTQYF. CDR3 nucleotide sequence: TGTGCCAGCAGTTTATGGATGGGGGGCACAGATACGCAGTATTTT.

This chain links TRBV5-4 with TRBJ1-3; weak D call: TRBD1 (6 bases). Germline CDR1 SGHNT, CDR2 YYREEE (reference sequence). Between the trimmed V and J ends, which lost 4 bases and 0 bases, there was a span of 8 bases. The CDR3 runs to 14 residues. CDR3 coding DNA: TGTGCCAGCAGCGGACAGTACTCTGGAAACACCATATATTTT. Its translation: CASSGQYSGNTIYF.

V usage is TRBV5-6 and J usage is TRBJ1-3; TRBD1 is a possible D gene (5 bases). CDR3 length: 16 residues. Trimming took off 2 bases at V and 0 bases at J, with 12 bases between the two ends. CDR1 and CDR2 (germline): SGHDT, YYEEEE. The chain's CDR3 is CASSFGGHISGNTIYF. CDR3 nucleotide sequence: TGTGCCAGCAGCTTCGGCGGACATATCTCTGGAAACACCATATATTTT.

The V and J genes are TRBV9 and TRBJ2-2; no firm D call. CDR3 length: 14 amino acids. V lost 0 bases, J lost 6 bases, and 9 bases lay in between. CDR1 and CDR2 (germline): SGDLS, YYNGEE. CDR3 sequence (DNA): TGTGCCAGCAGCGTAGCTTCCCTACCCGGGGAGCTGTTTTTT. Translating it yields CASSVASLPGELFF.

The rearrangement uses TRBV7-9 and TRBJ2-5; D possibly matches TRBD1 or TRBD2 (5 bases each). Germline lookup yields CDR1 SEHNR and CDR2 FQNEAQ (reference sequence). There are 15 residues in the CDR3. Trimming removed 6 bases from V and 2 bases from J, with 16 bases in between. CDR3 amino acids: CASSRLRDGQETQYF. DNA of the CDR3: TGTGCCAGCAGTCGACTCCGGGACGGACAAGAGACCCAGTACTTC.